The present T cell receptor (beta chain) was sequenced within a study of sequential checkpoint blockade in melanoma. The trim removed 0 bases at V and 15 bases at J, leaving 6 bases unmatched. The CDR3 extends over 14 amino acids. Germline CDR1 SGHRS, CDR2 YFSETQ. Treatment in this sample: randomized to nivolumab then ipilimumab (arm A) or the reverse (arm B). TCRdb's copy holds only in-frame clones and misses some; the assay was immunoSEQ multiplex PCR. The sample includes some 17,000 clones, 72% seen only once; the top ten take around 11%. The TCR originated in a human donor with melanoma. The V gene is TRBV5-1, the J gene TRBJ2-2; 12 bases are shared with TRBD2. The sequencing here drew on CD8+ T cells sorted from blood (inferred from file names), taken from a patient given nivolumab and ipilimumab in sequence. The CDR3 DNA is TGCGCCAGCAGCTTGGGGCTAGCGGGGGGGTTGATGTTTTTT. Translated: CASSLGLAGGLMFF.